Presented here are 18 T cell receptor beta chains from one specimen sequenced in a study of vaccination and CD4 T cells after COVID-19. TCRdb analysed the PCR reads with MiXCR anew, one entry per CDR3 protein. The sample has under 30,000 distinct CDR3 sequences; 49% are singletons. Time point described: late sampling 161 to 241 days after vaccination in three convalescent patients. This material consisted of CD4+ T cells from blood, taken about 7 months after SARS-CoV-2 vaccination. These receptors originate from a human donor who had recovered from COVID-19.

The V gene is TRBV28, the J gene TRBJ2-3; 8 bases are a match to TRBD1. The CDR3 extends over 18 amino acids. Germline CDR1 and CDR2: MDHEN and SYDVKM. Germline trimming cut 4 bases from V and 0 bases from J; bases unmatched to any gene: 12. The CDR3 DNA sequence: TGTGCCAGCAGTTCCCAGCCTGGGACAGGAACTAGCACAGATACGCAGTATTTT. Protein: CASSSQPGTGTSTDTQYF.

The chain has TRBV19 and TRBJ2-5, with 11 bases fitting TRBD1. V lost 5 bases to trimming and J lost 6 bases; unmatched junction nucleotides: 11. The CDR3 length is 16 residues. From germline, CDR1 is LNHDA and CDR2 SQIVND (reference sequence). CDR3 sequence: CASSLRPGQGVQTQYF. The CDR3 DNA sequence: TGTGCCAGTAGTCTCCGCCCGGGACAGGGGGTGCAGACCCAGTACTTC.

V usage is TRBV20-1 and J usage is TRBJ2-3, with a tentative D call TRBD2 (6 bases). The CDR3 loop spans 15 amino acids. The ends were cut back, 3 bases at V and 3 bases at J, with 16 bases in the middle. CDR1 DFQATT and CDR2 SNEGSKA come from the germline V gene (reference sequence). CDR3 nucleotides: TGCAGTGCTAGTGTTTCCGGGAGTGAAACAGATACGCAGTATTTT. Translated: CSASVSGSETDTQYF.

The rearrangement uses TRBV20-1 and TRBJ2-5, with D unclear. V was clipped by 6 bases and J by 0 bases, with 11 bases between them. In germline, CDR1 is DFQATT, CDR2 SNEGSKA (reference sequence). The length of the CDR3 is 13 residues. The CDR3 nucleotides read TGCAGTGCCGCTGACGGATACCAAGAGACCCAGTACTTC. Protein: CSAADGYQETQYF.

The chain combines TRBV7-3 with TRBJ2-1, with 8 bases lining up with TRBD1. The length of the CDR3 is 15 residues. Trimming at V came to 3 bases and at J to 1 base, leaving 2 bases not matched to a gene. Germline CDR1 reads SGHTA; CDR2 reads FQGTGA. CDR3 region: CASSFDRGSYNEQFF. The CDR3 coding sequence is TGTGCCAGCAGCTTCGACAGGGGATCCTACAATGAGCAGTTCTTC.

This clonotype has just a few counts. CDR3 in amino acids: CASSPGGWGNEQFF. The CDR3 DNA follows: TGTGCCAGCAGTCCCGGTGGATGGGGGAATGAGCAGTTCTTC. The gene calls are TRBV27 and TRBJ2-1, with D perhaps assigned TRBD1 or TRBD2 (5 bases each). Trimming pared 5 bases from V and 7 bases from J, leaving 15 bases between. This CDR3 spans 14 amino acids. Germline values: CDR1 MNHEY, CDR2 SMNVEV (reference sequence).

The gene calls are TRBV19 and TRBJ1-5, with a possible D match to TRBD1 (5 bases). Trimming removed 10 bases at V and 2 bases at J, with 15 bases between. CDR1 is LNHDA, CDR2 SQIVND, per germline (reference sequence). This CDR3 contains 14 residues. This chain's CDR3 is CATQTGGGNQPQHF. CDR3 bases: TGTGCCACACAGACGGGGGGTGGCAATCAGCCCCAGCATTTT.

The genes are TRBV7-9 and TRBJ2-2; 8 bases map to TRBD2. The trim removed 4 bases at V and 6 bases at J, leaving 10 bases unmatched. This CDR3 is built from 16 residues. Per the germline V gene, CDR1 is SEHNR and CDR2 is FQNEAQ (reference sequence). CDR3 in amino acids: CASSSSGTSPSGELFF. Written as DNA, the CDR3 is TGTGCCAGCAGCTCCTCCGGGACTAGTCCCTCCGGGGAGCTGTTTTTT.

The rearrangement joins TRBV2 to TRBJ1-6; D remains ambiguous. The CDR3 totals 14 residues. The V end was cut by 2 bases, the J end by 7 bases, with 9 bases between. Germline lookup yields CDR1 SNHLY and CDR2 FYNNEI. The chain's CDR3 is CASSERGVNSPLHF. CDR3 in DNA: TGTGCCAGCAGTGAACGGGGTGTGAATTCACCCCTCCACTTT.

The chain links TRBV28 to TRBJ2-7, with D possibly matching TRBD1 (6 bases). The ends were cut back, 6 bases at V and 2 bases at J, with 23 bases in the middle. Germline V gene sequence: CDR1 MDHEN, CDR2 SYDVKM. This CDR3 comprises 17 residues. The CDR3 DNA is TGTGCCAGCAGCTCCGATGGGGCCAAACAGGGTCCCTACGAGCAGTACTTC. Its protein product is CASSSDGAKQGPYEQYF.

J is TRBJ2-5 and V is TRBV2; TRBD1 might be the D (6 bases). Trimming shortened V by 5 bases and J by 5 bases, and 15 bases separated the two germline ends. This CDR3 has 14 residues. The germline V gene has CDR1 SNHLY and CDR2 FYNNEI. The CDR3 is CASSSSGAVETQYF. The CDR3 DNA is TGTGCCAGCAGTTCTTCAGGGGCAGTGGAGACCCAGTACTTC.

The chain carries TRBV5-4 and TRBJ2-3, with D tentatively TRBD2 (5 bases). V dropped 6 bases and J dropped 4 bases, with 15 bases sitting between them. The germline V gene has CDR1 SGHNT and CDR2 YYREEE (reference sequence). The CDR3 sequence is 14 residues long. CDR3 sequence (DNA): TGTGCCAGCACCAAGCGGCCCACCGCAGATACGCAGTATTTT. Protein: CASTKRPTADTQYF.

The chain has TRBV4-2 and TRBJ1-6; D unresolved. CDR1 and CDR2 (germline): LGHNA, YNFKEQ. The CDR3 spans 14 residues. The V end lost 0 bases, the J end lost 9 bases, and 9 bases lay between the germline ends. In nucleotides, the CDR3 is TGTGCCAGCAGCCAAGAGTTCGCGGGTTCACCCCTCCACTTT. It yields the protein CASSQEFAGSPLHF.

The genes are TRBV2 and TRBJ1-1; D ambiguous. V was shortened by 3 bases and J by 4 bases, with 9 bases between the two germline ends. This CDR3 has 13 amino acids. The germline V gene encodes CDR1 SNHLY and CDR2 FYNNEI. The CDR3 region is CASSEVPVTEAFF. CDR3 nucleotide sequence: TGTGCCAGCAGTGAGGTCCCGGTCACTGAAGCTTTCTTT.

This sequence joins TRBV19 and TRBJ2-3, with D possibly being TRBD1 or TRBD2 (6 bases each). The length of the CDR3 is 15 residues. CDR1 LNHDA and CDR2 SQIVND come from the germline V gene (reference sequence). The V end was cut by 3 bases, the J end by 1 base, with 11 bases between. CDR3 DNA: TGTGCCAGTAGTATTAGGGGGGAGGGCACAGATACGCAGTATTTT. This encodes CASSIRGEGTDTQYF.

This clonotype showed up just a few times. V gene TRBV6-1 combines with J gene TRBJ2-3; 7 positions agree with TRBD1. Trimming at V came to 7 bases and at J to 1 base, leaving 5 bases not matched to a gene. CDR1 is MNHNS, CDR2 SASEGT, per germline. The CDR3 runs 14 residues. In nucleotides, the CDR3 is TGTGCCAGCACCAAAGGGGGCGGCACAGATACGCAGTATTTT. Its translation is CASTKGGGTDTQYF.

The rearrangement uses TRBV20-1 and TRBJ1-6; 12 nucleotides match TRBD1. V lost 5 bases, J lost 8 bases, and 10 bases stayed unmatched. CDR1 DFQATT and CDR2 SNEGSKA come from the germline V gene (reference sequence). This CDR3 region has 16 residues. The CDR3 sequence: CSADPGTGGGDSPLHF. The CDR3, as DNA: TGCAGTGCTGACCCCGGGACAGGGGGCGGCGATTCACCCCTCCACTTT.

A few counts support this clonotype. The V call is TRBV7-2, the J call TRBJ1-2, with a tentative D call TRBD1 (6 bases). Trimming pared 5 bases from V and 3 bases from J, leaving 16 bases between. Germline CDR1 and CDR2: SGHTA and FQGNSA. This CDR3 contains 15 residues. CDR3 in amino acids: CASSPGQYLDYGYTF. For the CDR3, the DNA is TGTGCCAGCAGCCCCGGACAGTACCTTGACTATGGCTACACCTTC. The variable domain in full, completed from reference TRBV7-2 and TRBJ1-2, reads GAGVSQSPSNKVTEKGKDVELRCDPISGHTALYWYRQSLGQGLEFLIYFQGNSAPDKSGLPSDRFSAERTGGSVSTLTIQRTQQEDSAVYLCASSPGQYLDYGYTFGSGTRLTVV.